These 30 T cell receptor beta chains originate from one sample sequenced in a study of Graves' ophthalmopathy and Graves' hyperthyroidism. The TCR beta CDR3 regions underwent amplification from RNA transcripts. An initial RT-PCR round employing HTBI primers preceded a second-round multiplex PCR. Via MiXCR, TCRdb re-called the multiplex PCR reads, giving one row per CDR3 protein. The table records about 210,000 distinct CDR3 sequences, 29% of them present only once. The sequenced sample consisted of peripheral blood. The receptors were sampled from a middle-aged man with Graves' ophthalmopathy.

This clonotype was counted a few times. The chain uses TRBV6-1 and TRBJ1-2, with D possibly matching TRBD1 (6 bases). The CDR3 has 13 residues. V was cut by 5 bases and J by 8 bases, with 15 bases left in between. Germline V gene lookup returns CDR1 MNHNS and CDR2 SASEGT. DNA of the CDR3: TGTGCCAGCAGTCAAACAGGGAGGGACGGCTACACCTTC. It encodes CASSQTGRDGYTF.

By its share, this clonotype is large (0.1 to 1%). The chain is built from TRBV6-1 and TRBJ1-5, with TRBD1 matching 8 bases. Unmatched junction bases numbered 21, after V lost 6 bases and J lost 5 bases. The CDR3 extends over 19 amino acids. In germline, CDR1 is MNHNS, CDR2 SASEGT. CDR3 sequence: CASSDAKGDRDRSDQPQHF. The CDR3 nucleotides read TGTGCCAGCAGCGATGCAAAGGGGGACCGGGACAGGTCTGATCAGCCCCAGCATTTT.

J is TRBJ1-5 and V is TRBV12-3 or TRBV12-4; D is perhaps TRBD1 (5 bases). V was shortened by 6 bases and J by 4 bases, with 13 bases between the two germline ends. The CDR3 loop spans 14 amino acids. This chain's CDR3 is CASRLRWGNQPQHF. The CDR3 DNA follows: TGTGCCAGCAGGCTAAGATGGGGGAATCAGCCCCAGCATTTT.

Only one count was recorded for this clonotype. The V call is TRBV6-2 or TRBV6-3, the J call TRBJ2-5; 9 bases map to TRBD1. The V and J ends lost 2 bases and 0 bases, in that order; junction bases with no gene match: 13. The length of the CDR3 is 19 residues. Germline loops: CDR1 MNHEY, CDR2 SVGEGT. The CDR3 DNA sequence: TGTGCCAGCAGTTACAGTCCCGGGACAGGGAAGAGGTACCAAGAGACCCAGTACTTC. Protein product: CASSYSPGTGKRYQETQYF.

This clonotype was found many times. The V and J genes are TRBV6-5 and TRBJ2-7; D is ambiguous. Germline lookup yields CDR1 MNHEY and CDR2 SVGAGI. The CDR3 runs to 15 residues. V was pared by 2 bases and J by 3 bases, with 14 bases between. This CDR3 is CASSYGRNWGYEQYF. DNA for the CDR3: TGTGCCAGCAGTTACGGACGGAACTGGGGCTACGAGCAGTACTTC.

This clonotype appeared many times. The chain uses TRBV28 and TRBJ2-5, with D possibly matching TRBD1 (5 bases). Germline-derived CDR1 and CDR2 are MDHEN and SYDVKM. The CDR3 has 14 residues. V was clipped by 3 bases and J by 5 bases, with 13 bases between them. The CDR3 spells CASSFPGRAETQYF. Here the CDR3 DNA reads TGTGCCAGCAGTTTCCCGGGCAGGGCTGAGACCCAGTACTTC.

This clonotype was detected many times. The rearrangement uses TRBV6-2 or TRBV6-3 and TRBJ2-7; D may be TRBD1 or TRBD2 (5 bases each). CDR3 size: 11 residues. V dropped 8 bases and J dropped 7 bases, with 12 bases sitting between them. From germline, CDR1 is MNHEY and CDR2 SVGEGT. The CDR3 region is CASGGAREQYF. The CDR3, as DNA: TGTGCCAGCGGGGGAGCGAGGGAGCAGTACTTC.

This clonotype has ten or more counts. The V and J genes are TRBV20-1 and TRBJ2-7; TRBD2 agrees at 10 bases. The V and J ends lost 3 bases and 2 bases, in that order; junction bases with no gene match: 7. This CDR3 comprises 15 residues. Germline V CDR1 and CDR2: DFQATT, SNEGSKA (reference sequence). In DNA form, the CDR3 reads TGCAGTGCTAGTCCGTCTAGCGGGAGTGCCTACGAGCAGTACTTC. Translated, it gives CSASPSSGSAYEQYF.

This clonotype has more than one count but fewer than ten. The chain carries TRBV24-1 and TRBJ2-7, with 7 bases identical to TRBD1. Losses at the gene ends were 3 bases for V and 5 bases for J; bases not matched to a gene: 9. The germline V gene has CDR1 KGHDR and CDR2 SFDVKD. This CDR3 is 15 amino acids long. The CDR3 reads CATSDPRQGNDEQYF. The CDR3 DNA reads as TGTGCCACCAGTGATCCCCGACAGGGTAATGACGAGCAGTACTTC.

This clonotype was recorded at least ten times. The genes are TRBV24-1 and TRBJ1-2; no clear D gene. From germline, CDR1 is KGHDR and CDR2 SFDVKD. This CDR3 is 14 amino acids long. Trimming pared 0 bases from V and 3 bases from J, leaving 7 bases between. This CDR3 is CATSDLKVDYGYTF. The CDR3 DNA is TGTGCCACCAGTGATTTGAAGGTCGACTATGGCTACACCTTC.

V and J are TRBV12-3 or TRBV12-4 and TRBJ2-7; D is ambiguous. The germline V and J ends were trimmed by 3 bases and 3 bases, with 9 bases remaining between them. CDR3 length equals 13 residues. The CDR3 loop reads CASSLVNHYEQYF. The CDR3 nucleotides read TGTGCCAGCAGTTTGGTCAATCACTACGAGCAGTACTTC.

This clonotype was seen ten or more times. The rearrangement uses TRBV6-1 and TRBJ1-1; a possible D gene is TRBD1 (6 bases). Per germline, CDR1 MNHNS and CDR2 SASEGT. V was cut by 5 bases and J by 1 base, with 8 bases left in between. This CDR3 has 13 residues. CDR3: CASSQTGNTEAFF. The CDR3 DNA follows: TGTGCCAGCAGTCAGACAGGGAACACTGAAGCTTTCTTT.

This clonotype was picked up many times. The rearrangement joins TRBV12-3 or TRBV12-4 to TRBJ1-6, with 9 bases identical to TRBD1. With 6 bases clipped from V and 6 bases from J, the junction kept 3 bases outside the gene matches. The CDR3 length is 14 residues. The CDR3 region has the DNA TGTGCCAGCAGCCCGGGACAGGGTAATTCACCCCTCCACTTT. Protein sequence: CASSPGQGNSPLHF.

This clonotype occurred many times. The chain has TRBV2 and TRBJ2-5; D might be TRBD2 (5 bases). Germline-derived CDR1 and CDR2 are SNHLY and FYNNEI. This CDR3 comprises 14 residues. Trimming shortened V by 6 bases and J by 2 bases, and 13 bases separated the two germline ends. The CDR3 is CASSPRLRQETQYF. For the CDR3, the DNA is TGTGCCAGCAGCCCCCGACTAAGACAAGAGACCCAGTACTTC.

This clonotype was counted many times. The chain joins TRBV20-1 to TRBJ1-1, with D perhaps TRBD1 (6 bases). The CDR3 is 15 residues long. The germline V gene encodes CDR1 DFQATT and CDR2 SNEGSKA (reference sequence). V shed 0 bases and J shed 4 bases, with 15 bases lying between them. In DNA form, the CDR3 reads TGCAGTGCTAGAGATGGGGGCTGGTGGGGCACTGAAGCTTTCTTT. This translates into CSARDGGWWGTEAFF.

The J gene is TRBJ1-2, the V gene TRBV10-3; D ambiguous. There are 15 residues in the CDR3. V was pared by 3 bases and J by 4 bases, with 15 bases between. CDR1 is ENHRY and CDR2 is SYGVKD in the germline V gene. This chain's CDR3 is CAISEGRTSLYGYTF. CDR3 coding DNA: TGTGCCATCAGTGAAGGACGGACCTCTCTCTATGGCTACACCTTC.

This clonotype has at least ten counts. The rearrangement links TRBV27 to TRBJ2-6; 8 nucleotides align to TRBD1. CDR1 is MNHEY and CDR2 is SMNVEV in the germline V gene (reference sequence). Trimming took 6 bases from V and 2 from J; bases not matched to a gene: 3. The CDR3 covers 15 residues. CDR3 loop: CASSQDRAGANVLTF. In DNA form, the CDR3 reads TGTGCCAGCAGCCAGGACAGGGCTGGGGCCAACGTCCTGACTTTC.

This clonotype was observed many times. This sequence joins TRBV27 and TRBJ1-2; D uncertain. Germline V gene lookup returns CDR1 MNHEY and CDR2 SMNVEV (reference sequence). CDR3 length: 15 amino acids. V was trimmed by 2 bases and J by 3 bases, leaving 13 bases between them. DNA of the CDR3: TGTGCCAGCAGTTTAGCGTCCCCCGCGGACTATGGCTACACCTTC. It specifies CASSLASPADYGYTF.

This clonotype was observed at least ten times. The chain has TRBV7-8 and TRBJ1-1; D is ambiguous. V dropped 5 bases and J dropped 1 base, with 11 bases sitting between them. CDR3 length equals 14 residues. Germline CDR1 is SGHVS and CDR2 is FQNEAQ. CDR3 region: CASSKRTENTEAFF. CDR3 nucleotides: TGTGCCAGCAGCAAGCGGACCGAGAACACTGAAGCTTTCTTT. Complete variable domain (other parts from reference TRBV7-8 and TRBJ1-1): GAGVSQSPRYKVAKRGQDVALRCDPISGHVSLFWYQQALGQGPEFLTYFQNEAQLDKSGLPSDRFFAERPEGSVSTLKIQRTQQEDSAVYLCASSKRTENTEAFFGQGTRLTVV.

At least ten counts were recorded for this clonotype. The genes are TRBV2 and TRBJ1-1; D gene ambiguous. The length of the CDR3 is 14 residues. Germline V gene sequence: CDR1 SNHLY, CDR2 FYNNEI. V lost 8 bases, J lost 5 bases, and 18 bases lay in between. This chain's CDR3 is CASGLPPPGTEAFF. The CDR3 coding sequence is TGTGCCAGCGGACTACCTCCACCTGGGACTGAAGCTTTCTTT.

This clonotype was counted at least ten times. J is TRBJ2-7 and V is TRBV12-3 or TRBV12-4, with TRBD2 identical over 12 bases. The CDR3 runs to 16 residues. Losses at the gene ends were 6 bases for V and 5 bases for J; bases not matched to a gene: 11. CDR3 protein: CASSTRPSGRVNEQYF. DNA of the CDR3: TGTGCCAGCAGCACACGGCCTAGCGGGAGGGTTAACGAGCAGTACTTC.

In its sample, this clonotype was seen many times. V gene TRBV6-2 or TRBV6-3 combines with J gene TRBJ2-7; 9 positions match TRBD2. V dropped 4 bases and J dropped 3; count of bases not matched to a gene: 7. Germline loops: CDR1 MNHEY, CDR2 SVGEGT. This CDR3 spans 15 amino acids. As DNA, the CDR3 is TGTGCCAGCAGTTTCCCACTAGCGGGTATCTACGAGCAGTACTTC. Translation: CASSFPLAGIYEQYF.

This clonotype was detected many times. The V and J genes are TRBV19 and TRBJ1-1, with D unclear. Deletions cut 8 bases from V and 1 base from J, with 14 bases between. The germline V gene has CDR1 LNHDA and CDR2 SQIVND (reference sequence). This CDR3 has 14 amino acids. The CDR3 is CASRSWSQNTEAFF. CDR3 DNA sequence: TGTGCCAGTCGTTCTTGGTCTCAGAACACTGAAGCTTTCTTT.

This clonotype was counted many times. This chain uses TRBV24-1 with TRBJ2-5, with 7 bases matching TRBD1. The V gene's germline CDR1 is KGHDR and CDR2 SFDVKD. The CDR3 is made up of 14 amino acids. The ends lost 4 bases at V and 5 bases at J; junction bases unmatched: 6. The CDR3 DNA follows: TGTGCCACCAGTGAAAGGGGGCGCGGGGAGACCCAGTACTTC. Protein: CATSERGRGETQYF.

The chain uses TRBV7-9 and TRBJ2-7; no firm D call. Germline CDR1 SEHNR, CDR2 FQNEAQ (reference sequence). The CDR3 extends over 13 amino acids. The V end lost 2 bases, the J end lost 3 bases, and 8 bases lay between the germline ends. In DNA form, the CDR3 reads TGTGCCAGCAGCTTACCAGGCGACTACGAGCAGTACTTC. Its protein product is CASSLPGDYEQYF.

This clonotype was seen many times. Given a much more abundant clone one base away, this may be a read error. The V gene is TRBV6-5, the J gene TRBJ2-2; 11 nucleotides match TRBD1. Per germline, CDR1 MNHEY and CDR2 SVGAGI. The CDR3 extends over 17 amino acids. CDR3 in amino acids: CAGSYPGTGGPTGELFF. The CDR3 nucleotides read TGTGCCGGCAGTTACCCCGGGACAGGGGGACCCACCGGGGAGCTGTTTTTT.

V usage is TRBV12-3 or TRBV12-4 and J usage is TRBJ1-5; D gene ambiguous. V shed 8 bases and J shed 1 base, with 6 bases lying between them. The CDR3 sequence is 12 residues long. In DNA form, the CDR3 reads TGTGCCAGCTTAGAGAGCAATCAGCCCCAGCATTTT. Translated: CASLESNQPQHF.

The chain's CDR3 is CATSPGTAYASPLHF. CDR3 nucleotide sequence: TGTGCCACCAGCCCTGGGACAGCCTATGCCTCACCCCTCCACTTT. This chain links TRBV15 with TRBJ1-6, with 7 bases aligning to TRBD1. Germline loops: CDR1 LNHNV, CDR2 YYDKDF (reference sequence). Trimming cost V 5 bases and J 10 bases; bases outside gene matches: 11. The CDR3 is made up of 15 amino acids. Combining the CDR3 with reference TRBV15 and TRBJ1-6 gives the whole variable domain DAMVIQNPRYQVTQFGKPVTLSCSQTLNHNVMYWYQQKSSQAPKLLFHYYDKDFNNEADTPDNFQSRRPNTSFCFLDIRSPGLGDTAMYLCATSPGTAYASPLHFGNGTRLTVT.

This clonotype was counted ten times or more. V is TRBV15 and J is TRBJ2-6, with D perhaps assigned TRBD1 or TRBD2 (5 bases each). The CDR3 totals 17 residues. V was pared by 0 bases and J by 4 bases, with 13 bases between. The germline CDR1 and CDR2 sequences are LNHNV and YYDKDF (reference sequence). CDR3 amino acids: CATSREGPNVGANVLTF. The CDR3 DNA reads as TGTGCCACCAGCAGAGAGGGACCCAACGTGGGGGCCAACGTCCTGACTTTC.

This clonotype was detected many times. The chain uses TRBV18 and TRBJ2-3; possibly TRBD1 for D (6 bases). V lost 3 bases and J lost 5, with 12 bases in between. CDR3 length: 14 residues. The germline V gene has CDR1 KGHSH and CDR2 LQKENI. Here the CDR3 DNA reads TGTGCCAGCTCACCGCCCCTACAGGGAGATACGCAGTATTTT. Its protein product is CASSPPLQGDTQYF.